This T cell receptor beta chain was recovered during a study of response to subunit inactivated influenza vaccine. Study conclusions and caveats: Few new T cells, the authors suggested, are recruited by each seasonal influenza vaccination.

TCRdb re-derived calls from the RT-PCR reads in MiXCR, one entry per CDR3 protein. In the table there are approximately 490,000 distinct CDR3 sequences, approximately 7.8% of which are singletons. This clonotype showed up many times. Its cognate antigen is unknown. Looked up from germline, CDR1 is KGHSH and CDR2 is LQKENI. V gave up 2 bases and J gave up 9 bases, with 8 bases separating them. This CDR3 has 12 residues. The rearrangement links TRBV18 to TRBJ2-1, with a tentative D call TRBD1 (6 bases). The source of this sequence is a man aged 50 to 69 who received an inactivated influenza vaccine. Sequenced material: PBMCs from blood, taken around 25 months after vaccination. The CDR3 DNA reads TGTGCCAGCTCACCAACAGGGTTTGAGCAGTTCTTC. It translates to CASSPTGFEQFF.